A single sample is the source of the 10 T cell receptor beta chains below, sequenced in a study of T cell responses to AZD1222 COVID-19 vaccine. Produced via immunoSEQ multiplex PCR; TCRdb's table is partial and in-frame only. The table has about 120,000 clones, roughly nine tenths seen once; the top ten hold more than 4.5%. The sample in question was peripheral blood, obtained on day 0 of AZD1222 vaccination. The receptor set was obtained from an adult in good health.

The gene calls are TRBV5-4 and TRBJ2-7; unclear D gene. Germline V CDR1 and CDR2: SGHNT, YYREEE (reference sequence). The CDR3 has 14 amino acids. The germline V and J ends were trimmed by 1 base and 1 base, with 9 bases remaining between them. The CDR3 region has the DNA TGTGCCAGCAGCTTGCCGGAAGTGTCCTACGAGCAGTACTTC. Translated, it gives CASSLPEVSYEQYF.

The V and J genes are TRBV12-3 or TRBV12-4 and TRBJ1-2; D call uncertain. The CDR3 has 13 amino acids. Trimming stripped 8 bases from V and 7 bases from J, with 17 bases between. The CDR3 spells CASFVRSEGGYTF. Written as DNA, the CDR3 is TGTGCCAGCTTTGTCAGAAGTGAGGGTGGCTACACCTTC.

This chain connects TRBV19 to TRBJ2-5; D assignment may be TRBD1 or TRBD2 (5 bases each). Trimming left V 1 base short and J 1 base short, with 10 bases between. The CDR3 has 15 residues. CDR1 and CDR2 from the germline V gene are LNHDA and SQIVND (reference sequence). The chain's CDR3 is CASSIGLGTQETQYF. In DNA form, the CDR3 reads TGTGCCAGTAGTATAGGATTAGGGACCCAAGAGACCCAGTACTTC. The variable domain in full, completed from reference TRBV19 and TRBJ2-5, reads DGGITQSPKYLFRKEGQNVTLSCEQNLNHDAMYWYRQDPGQGLRLIYYSQIVNDFQKGDIAEGYSVSREKKESFPLTVTSAQKNPTAFYLCASSIGLGTQETQYFGPGTRLLVL.

This clone was counted once. This rearrangement joins TRBV19 to TRBJ1-2, with 11 positions matching TRBD1. Trimming cost V 4 bases and J 8 bases; bases outside gene matches: 9. The CDR3 consists of 15 residues. Germline values: CDR1 LNHDA, CDR2 SQIVND (reference sequence). The CDR3 spells CASSTRDRGIGGYTF. The CDR3 nucleotides are TGTGCCAGTAGTACCCGGGACAGGGGGATCGGGGGCTACACCTTC.

The V call is TRBV27, the J call TRBJ2-6; 8 bases fit TRBD1. Germline CDR1 MNHEY, CDR2 SMNVEV (reference sequence). The CDR3 length is 16 residues. Trimming took 6 bases from V and 0 from J; bases not matched to a gene: 4. The CDR3 sequence: CASSRDRSSGANVLTF. The CDR3, as DNA: TGTGCCAGCAGCCGGGACAGGTCCTCTGGGGCCAACGTCCTGACTTTC.

The rearrangement links TRBV6-5 to TRBJ2-7; TRBD2 aligns across 7 bases. V shed 6 bases, J shed 12 bases, and the junction held 11 bases outside the gene matches. Germline V gene data show CDR1 as MNHEY and CDR2 as SVGAGI. This CDR3 spans 12 amino acids. In nucleotides, the CDR3 is TGTGCCAGCAGGGGGATAGCGGGTCGATCGTACTTC. It translates to CASRGIAGRSYF.

The chain is built from TRBV5-6 and TRBJ1-1, with D uncertain. Germline loops: CDR1 SGHDT, CDR2 YYEEEE. Trimming took off 4 bases at V and 6 bases at J, with 13 bases between the two ends. CDR3 length: 13 residues. The CDR3 coding sequence is TGTGCCAGCAGCCCGGCGGGGAGCGCTGAAGCTTTCTTT. It is translated as CASSPAGSAEAFF.

The J gene is TRBJ2-5, the V gene TRBV16, with D hard to call. The CDR3 totals 12 residues. Trimming shortened V by 0 bases and J by 5 bases, and 4 bases separated the two germline ends. The germline V gene has CDR1 KGHSY and CDR2 FQNENV. The CDR3 is CASSQSGETQYF. CDR3 DNA sequence: TGTGCCAGCAGCCAATCCGGCGAGACCCAGTACTTC. The variable domain in full, with the rest retrieved from reference TRBV16 and TRBJ2-5, is GEEVAQTPKHLVRGEGQKAKLYCAPIKGHSYVFWYQQVLKNEFKFLISFQNENVFDETGMPKERFSAKCLPNSPCSLEIQATKLEDSAVYFCASSQSGETQYFGPGTRLLVL.

V and J are TRBV29-1 and TRBJ2-5; TRBD1 aligns across 8 bases. The V gene's germline CDR1 is SQVTM and CDR2 ANQGSEA. This CDR3 region has 14 residues. V was pared by 4 bases and J by 5 bases, with 9 bases of the junction left unmatched. CDR3 loop: CSVGAGGGRETQYF. The CDR3 DNA sequence: TGCAGCGTTGGGGCAGGGGGCGGTCGCGAGACCCAGTACTTC.

The V call is TRBV18, the J call TRBJ1-6; D not certain. V was pared by 3 bases and J by 6 bases, with 9 bases between. CDR1 and CDR2 (germline): KGHSH, LQKENI. The CDR3 totals 14 residues. As DNA, the CDR3 is TGTGCCAGCTCACCGGCTGCACCTAATTCACCCCTCCACTTT. It is translated as CASSPAAPNSPLHF.